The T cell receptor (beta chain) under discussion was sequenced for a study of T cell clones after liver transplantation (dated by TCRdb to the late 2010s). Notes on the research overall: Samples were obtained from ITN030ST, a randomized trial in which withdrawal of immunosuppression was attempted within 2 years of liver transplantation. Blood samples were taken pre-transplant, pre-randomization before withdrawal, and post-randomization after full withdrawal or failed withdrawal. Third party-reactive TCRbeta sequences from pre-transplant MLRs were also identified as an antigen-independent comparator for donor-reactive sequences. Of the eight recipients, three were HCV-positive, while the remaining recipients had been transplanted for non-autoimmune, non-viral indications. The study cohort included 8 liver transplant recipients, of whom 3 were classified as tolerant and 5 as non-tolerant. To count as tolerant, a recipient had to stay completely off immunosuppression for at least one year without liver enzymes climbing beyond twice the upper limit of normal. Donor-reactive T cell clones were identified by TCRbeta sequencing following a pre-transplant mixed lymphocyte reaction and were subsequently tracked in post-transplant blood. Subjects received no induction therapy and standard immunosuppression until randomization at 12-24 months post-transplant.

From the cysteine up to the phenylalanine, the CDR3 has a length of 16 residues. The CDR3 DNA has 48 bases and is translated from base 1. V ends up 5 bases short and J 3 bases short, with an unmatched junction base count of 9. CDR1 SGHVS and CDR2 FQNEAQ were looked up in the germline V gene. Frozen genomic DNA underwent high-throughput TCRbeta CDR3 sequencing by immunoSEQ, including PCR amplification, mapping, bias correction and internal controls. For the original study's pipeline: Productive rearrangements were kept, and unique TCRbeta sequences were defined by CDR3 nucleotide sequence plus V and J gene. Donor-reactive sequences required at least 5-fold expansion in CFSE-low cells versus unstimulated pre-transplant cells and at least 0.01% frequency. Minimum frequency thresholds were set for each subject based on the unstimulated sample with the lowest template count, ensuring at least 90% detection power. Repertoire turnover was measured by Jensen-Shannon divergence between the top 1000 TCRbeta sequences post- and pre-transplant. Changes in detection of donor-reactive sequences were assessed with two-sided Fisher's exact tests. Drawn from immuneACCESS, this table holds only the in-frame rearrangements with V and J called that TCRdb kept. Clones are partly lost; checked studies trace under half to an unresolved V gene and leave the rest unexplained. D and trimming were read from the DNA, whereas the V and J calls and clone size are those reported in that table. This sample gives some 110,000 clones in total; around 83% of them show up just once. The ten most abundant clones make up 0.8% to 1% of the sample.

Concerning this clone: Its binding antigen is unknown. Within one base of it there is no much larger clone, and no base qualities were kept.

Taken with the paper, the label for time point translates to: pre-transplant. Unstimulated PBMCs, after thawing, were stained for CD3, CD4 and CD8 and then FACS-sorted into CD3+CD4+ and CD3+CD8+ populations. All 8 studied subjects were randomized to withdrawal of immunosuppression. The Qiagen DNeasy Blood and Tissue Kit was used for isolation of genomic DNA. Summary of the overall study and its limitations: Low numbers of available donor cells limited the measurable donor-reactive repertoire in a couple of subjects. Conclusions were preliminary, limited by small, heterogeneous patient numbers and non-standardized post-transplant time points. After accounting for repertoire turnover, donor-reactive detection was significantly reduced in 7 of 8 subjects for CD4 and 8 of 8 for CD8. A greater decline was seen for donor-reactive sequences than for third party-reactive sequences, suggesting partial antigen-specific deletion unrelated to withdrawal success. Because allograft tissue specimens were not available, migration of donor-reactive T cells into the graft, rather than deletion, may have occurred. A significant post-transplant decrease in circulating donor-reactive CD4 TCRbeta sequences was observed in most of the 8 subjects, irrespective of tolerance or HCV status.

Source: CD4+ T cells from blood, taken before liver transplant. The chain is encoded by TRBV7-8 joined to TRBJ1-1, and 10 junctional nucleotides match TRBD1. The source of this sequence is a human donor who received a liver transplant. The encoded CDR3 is CASSTRQGAGDTEAFF. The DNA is TGTGCCAGCAGCACCCGACAGGGGGCGGGGGACACTGAAGCTTTCTTT.